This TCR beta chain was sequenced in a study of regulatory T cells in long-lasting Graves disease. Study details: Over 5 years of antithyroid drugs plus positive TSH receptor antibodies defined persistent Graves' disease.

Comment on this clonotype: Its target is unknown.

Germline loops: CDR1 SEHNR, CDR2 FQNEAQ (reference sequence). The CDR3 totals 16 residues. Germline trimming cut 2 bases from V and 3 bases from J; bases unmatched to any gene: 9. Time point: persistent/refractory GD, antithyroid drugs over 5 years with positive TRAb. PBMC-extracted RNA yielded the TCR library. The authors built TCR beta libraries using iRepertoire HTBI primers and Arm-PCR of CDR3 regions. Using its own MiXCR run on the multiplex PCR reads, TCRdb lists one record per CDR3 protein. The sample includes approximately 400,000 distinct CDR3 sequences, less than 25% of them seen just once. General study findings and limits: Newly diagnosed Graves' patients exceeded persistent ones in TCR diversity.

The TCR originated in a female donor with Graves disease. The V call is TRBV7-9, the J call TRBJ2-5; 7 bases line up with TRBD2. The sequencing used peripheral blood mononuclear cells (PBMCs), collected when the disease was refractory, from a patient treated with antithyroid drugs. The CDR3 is CASSLPRASGKETQYF. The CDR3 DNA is TGTGCCAGCAGCTTACCCCGTGCTAGCGGTAAAGAGACCCAGTACTTC.